These T cell receptor beta chains were read from a single sample in a study of T cell changes during pregnancy in multiple sclerosis. The data were produced by immunoSEQ multiplex PCR, yet TCRdb's version contains in-frame clones alone and is incomplete. Here the sample spans under 130,000 clones, around 94% being singletons. The input for sequencing was peripheral blood, taken after pregnancy. The source of these receptors is a female donor with multiple sclerosis, enrolled in a pregnancy study. Both conserved end residues are part of each CDR3.

TRBV11-1	TRBJ1-3	CASSFDRGSGNTIYF
TRBV9	TRBJ1-3	CASSVGVDGSGNTIYF
TRBV7-2	TRBJ1-2	CAILGGYGYTF
TRBV5-1	TRBJ2-3	CASSSGLTADTQYF
TRBV4-3	TRBJ2-3	CASSQSTGSRTDTQYF
TRBV10-3	TRBJ2-3	CAISESTGPTDTQYF
TRBV7-9	TRBJ1-2	CASSRTPRGDRENGYTF
TRBV9	TRBJ1-3	CASSAVPGQGSSGNTIYF
TRBV14	TRBJ2-5	CASSQDPGLETQYF
TRBV9	TRBJ2-1	CASSVARLAGVEEQFF
TRBV5-1	TRBJ2-2	CASSPGQGSTGELFF
TRBV2	TRBJ1-2	CASRPRGSGGYGYTF
TRBV2	TRBJ1-5	CATQGAFNQPQHF
TRBV19	TRBJ1-5	CASSRGDQPQHF
TRBV7-2	TRBJ1-5	CASSVGQGGNQPQHF
TRBV2	TRBJ1-2	CASSEWRGYYGYTF
TRBV5-1	TRBJ1-5	CASSPEGTSNQPQHF
TRBV4-1	TRBJ1-6	CASSQEGPAQANSPLHF
TRBV4-3	TRBJ2-1	CASSQRGVTYNEQFF
TRBV4-3	TRBJ2-3	CASSQPGTSGGLDTQYF
TRBV29-1	TRBJ2-1	CSGQGGAMGDEQFF
TRBV28	TRBJ1-2	CASTSPGLPNSYGYTF
TRBV7-7	TRBJ2-5	CASSLTTGMGETQYF
TRBV7-9	TRBJ2-2	CASSERTSGYSNTGELFF
TRBV6-1	.	CASSRQGEFYEQYF
TRBV27	TRBJ2-3	CASSFGSRGTDTQYF
TRBV11-3	TRBJ2-1	CASSLDFEGNEQFF
TRBV6-5	TRBJ2-7	CASSYSLLAGEGEQYF
TRBV7-9	TRBJ2-5	CATSRGGGETQYF
TRBV7-6	TRBJ2-2	CASSLGQSFSGELFF
TRBV10-1	TRBJ1-5	CASSELRDTRNQPQHF
TRBV5-1	TRBJ2-7	CASSPDSVYEQYF
TRBV5-1	TRBJ2-3	CASRPGGTDTQYF
TRBV7-9	TRBJ2-7	CASSVASASSYEQYF
TRBV11-2	TRBJ2-4	CASSEIGGNIQYF
TRBV7-3	TRBJ1-1	CASSQTGGANTEAFF
TRBV18	TRBJ2-5	CASSPLAGRQETQYF
TRBV27	TRBJ2-7	CASSKRDNSYEQYF
TRBV7-9	TRBJ1-2	CASSTGTVIDYGYTF
TRBV30	TRBJ2-1	CAWSGQGASEQFF
TRBV4-3	TRBJ1-2	CASSQDMNLNYGYTF
TRBV7-3	TRBJ2-1	CASSLTSMASLRLEQFF
TRBV27	TRBJ1-2	CASSLDRGSSNYGYTF
TRBV19	TRBJ1-5	CASSIDRGQGSNQPQHF
TRBV5-1	TRBJ1-5	CASSPTGSMQPQHF
TRBV25-1	TRBJ2-1	CASSEFGQISYNEQFF
TRBV2	TRBJ2-2	CASTLPGQGPTGELFF
TRBV7-3	TRBJ1-1	CASSQTGGVGTEAFF
TRBV28	TRBJ2-1	CASSSSGYNEQFF
TRBV6-5	TRBJ2-1	CASTPGGQGVHEQFF
TRBV7-2	TRBJ1-5	CASSRDRGWNQPQHF
TRBV6-5	TRBJ2-1	CASSSRGEQFF
TRBV7-2	TRBJ1-2	CASSLRTEIYGYTF